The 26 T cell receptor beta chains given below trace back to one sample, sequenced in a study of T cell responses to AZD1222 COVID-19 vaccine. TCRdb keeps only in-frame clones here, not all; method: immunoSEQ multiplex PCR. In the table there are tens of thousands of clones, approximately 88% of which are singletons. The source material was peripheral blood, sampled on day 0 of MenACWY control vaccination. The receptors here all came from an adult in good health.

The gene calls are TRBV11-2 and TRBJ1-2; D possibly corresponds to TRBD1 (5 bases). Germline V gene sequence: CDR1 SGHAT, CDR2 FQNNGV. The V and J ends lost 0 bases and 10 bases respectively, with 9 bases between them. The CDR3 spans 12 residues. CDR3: CASSLEGVDYTF. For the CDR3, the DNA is TGTGCCAGCAGCTTAGAAGGGGTAGACTACACCTTC.

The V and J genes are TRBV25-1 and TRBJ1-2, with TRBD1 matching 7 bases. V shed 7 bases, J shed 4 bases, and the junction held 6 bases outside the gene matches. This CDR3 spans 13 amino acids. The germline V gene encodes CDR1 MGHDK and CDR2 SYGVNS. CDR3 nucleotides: TGTGCCAGCAAAGGACAGGAGGGCTATGGCTACACCTTC. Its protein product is CASKGQEGYGYTF.

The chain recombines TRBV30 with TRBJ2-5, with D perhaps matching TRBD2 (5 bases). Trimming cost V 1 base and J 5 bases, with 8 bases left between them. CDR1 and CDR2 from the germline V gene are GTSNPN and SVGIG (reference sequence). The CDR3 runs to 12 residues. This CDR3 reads CAWSARGETQYF. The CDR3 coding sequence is TGTGCCTGGAGTGCCCGGGGTGAGACCCAGTACTTC.

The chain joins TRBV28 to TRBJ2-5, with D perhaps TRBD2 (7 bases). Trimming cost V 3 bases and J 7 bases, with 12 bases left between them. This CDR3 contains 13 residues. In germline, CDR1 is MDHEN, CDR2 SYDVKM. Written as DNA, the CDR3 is TGTGCCAGCAGTTTTGGGGGGGCGGGGACCCAGTACTTC. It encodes CASSFGGAGTQYF.

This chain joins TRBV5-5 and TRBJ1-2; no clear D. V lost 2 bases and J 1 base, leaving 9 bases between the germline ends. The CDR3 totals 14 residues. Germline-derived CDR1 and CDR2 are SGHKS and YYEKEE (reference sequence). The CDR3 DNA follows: TGTGCCAGCAGCTTCTTACGTGTTAACTATGGCTACACCTTC. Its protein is CASSFLRVNYGYTF.

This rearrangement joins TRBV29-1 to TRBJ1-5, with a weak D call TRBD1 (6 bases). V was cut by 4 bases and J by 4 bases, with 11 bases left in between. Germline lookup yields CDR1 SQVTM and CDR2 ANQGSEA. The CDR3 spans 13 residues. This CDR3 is CSVARQENQPQHF. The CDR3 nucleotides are TGCAGCGTTGCCCGACAGGAAAATCAGCCCCAGCATTTT.

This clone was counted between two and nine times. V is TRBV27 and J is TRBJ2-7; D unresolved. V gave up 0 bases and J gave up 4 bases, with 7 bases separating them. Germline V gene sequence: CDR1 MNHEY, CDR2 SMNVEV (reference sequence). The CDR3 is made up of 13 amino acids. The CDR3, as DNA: TGTGCCAGCAGTTTATCATCAGCTTACGAGCAGTACTTC. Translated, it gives CASSLSSAYEQYF.

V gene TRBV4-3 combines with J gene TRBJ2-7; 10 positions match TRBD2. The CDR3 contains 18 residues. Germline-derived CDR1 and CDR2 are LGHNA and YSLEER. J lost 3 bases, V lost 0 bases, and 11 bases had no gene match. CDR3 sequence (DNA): TGCGCCAGCAGCCAAGAGATTACTAGCGGGAACAGGGGCTACGAGCAGTACTTC. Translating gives CASSQEITSGNRGYEQYF.

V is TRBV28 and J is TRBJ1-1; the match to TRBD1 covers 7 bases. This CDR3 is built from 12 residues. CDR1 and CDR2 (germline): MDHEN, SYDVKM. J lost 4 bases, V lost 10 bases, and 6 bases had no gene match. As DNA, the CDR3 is TGTGCCACCACCCAGGGGGGCACTGAAGCTTTCTTT. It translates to CATTQGGTEAFF.

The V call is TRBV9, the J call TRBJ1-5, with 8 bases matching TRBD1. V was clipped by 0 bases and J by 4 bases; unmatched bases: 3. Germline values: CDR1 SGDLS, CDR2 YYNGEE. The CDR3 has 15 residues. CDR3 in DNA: TGTGCCAGCAGCGTAGCGGGACAGGAAAATCAGCCCCAGCATTTT. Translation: CASSVAGQENQPQHF.

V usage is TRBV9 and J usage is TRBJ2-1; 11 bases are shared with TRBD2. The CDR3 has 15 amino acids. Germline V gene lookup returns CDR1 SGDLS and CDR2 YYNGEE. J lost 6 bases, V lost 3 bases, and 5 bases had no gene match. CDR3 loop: CASSASGRSINEQFF. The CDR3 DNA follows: TGTGCCAGCAGCGCTAGCGGGAGGAGTATCAATGAGCAGTTCTTC.

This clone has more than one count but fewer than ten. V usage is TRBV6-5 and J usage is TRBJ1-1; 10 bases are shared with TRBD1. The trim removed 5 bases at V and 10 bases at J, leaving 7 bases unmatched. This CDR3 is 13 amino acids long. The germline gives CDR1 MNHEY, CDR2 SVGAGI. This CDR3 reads CASSPGTGVVAFF. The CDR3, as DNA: TGTGCCAGCAGTCCCGGGACAGGGGTTGTAGCTTTCTTT.

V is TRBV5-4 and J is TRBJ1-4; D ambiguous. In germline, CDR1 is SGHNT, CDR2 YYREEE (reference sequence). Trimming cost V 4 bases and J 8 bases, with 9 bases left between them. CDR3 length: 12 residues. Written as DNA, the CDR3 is TGTGCCAGCAGCCTGGACGGCGAAAAACTGTTTTTT. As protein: CASSLDGEKLFF.

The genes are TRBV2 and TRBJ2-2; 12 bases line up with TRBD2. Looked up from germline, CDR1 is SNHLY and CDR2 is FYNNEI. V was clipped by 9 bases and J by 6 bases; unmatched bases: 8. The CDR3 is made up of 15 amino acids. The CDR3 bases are TGTGCCAGTCGTAAGACTAGCGGGAGCTCCGGGGAGCTGTTTTTT. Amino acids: CASRKTSGSSGELFF.

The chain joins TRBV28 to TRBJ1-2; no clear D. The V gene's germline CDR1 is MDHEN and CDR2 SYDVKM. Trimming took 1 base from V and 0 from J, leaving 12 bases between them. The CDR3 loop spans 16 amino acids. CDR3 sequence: CASSLLIVAANYGYTF. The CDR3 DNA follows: TGTGCCAGCAGTTTATTGATAGTGGCCGCTAACTATGGCTACACCTTC.

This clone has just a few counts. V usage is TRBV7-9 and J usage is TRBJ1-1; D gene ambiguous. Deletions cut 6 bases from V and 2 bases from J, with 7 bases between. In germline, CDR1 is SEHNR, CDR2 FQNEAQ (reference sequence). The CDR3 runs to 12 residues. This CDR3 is CASRLSNTEAFF. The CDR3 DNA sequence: TGTGCCAGCAGGTTATCTAACACTGAAGCTTTCTTT. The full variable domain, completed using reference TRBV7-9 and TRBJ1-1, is DTGVSQNPRHKITKRGQNVTFRCDPISEHNRLYWYRQTLGQGPEFLTYFQNEAQLEKSRLLSDRFSAERPKGSFSTLEIQRTEQGDSAMYLCASRLSNTEAFFGQGTRLTVV.

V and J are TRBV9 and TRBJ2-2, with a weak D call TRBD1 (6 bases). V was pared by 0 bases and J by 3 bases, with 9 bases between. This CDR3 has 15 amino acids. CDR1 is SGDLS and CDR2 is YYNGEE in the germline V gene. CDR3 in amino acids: CASSVGGHYTGELFF. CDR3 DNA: TGTGCCAGCAGCGTAGGGGGACACTACACCGGGGAGCTGTTTTTT.

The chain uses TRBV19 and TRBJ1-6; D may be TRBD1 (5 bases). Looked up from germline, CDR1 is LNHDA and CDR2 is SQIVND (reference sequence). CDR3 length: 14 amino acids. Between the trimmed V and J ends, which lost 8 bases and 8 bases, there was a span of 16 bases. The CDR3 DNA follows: TGTGCCAGTGGAGAGGGGCCCTCAGATTCACCCCTCCACTTT. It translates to CASGEGPSDSPLHF.

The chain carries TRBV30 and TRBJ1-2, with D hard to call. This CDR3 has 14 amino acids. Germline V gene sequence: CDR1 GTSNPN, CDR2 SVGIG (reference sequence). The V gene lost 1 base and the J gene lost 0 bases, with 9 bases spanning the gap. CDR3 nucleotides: TGTGCCTGGAGTGGACGCCCAGCTAACTATGGCTACACCTTC. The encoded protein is CAWSGRPANYGYTF.

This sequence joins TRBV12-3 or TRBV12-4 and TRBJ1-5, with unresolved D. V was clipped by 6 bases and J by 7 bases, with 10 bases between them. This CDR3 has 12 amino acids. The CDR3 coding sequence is TGTGCCAGCAGGGCCACAGAACAGCCCCAGCATTTT. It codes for CASRATEQPQHF.

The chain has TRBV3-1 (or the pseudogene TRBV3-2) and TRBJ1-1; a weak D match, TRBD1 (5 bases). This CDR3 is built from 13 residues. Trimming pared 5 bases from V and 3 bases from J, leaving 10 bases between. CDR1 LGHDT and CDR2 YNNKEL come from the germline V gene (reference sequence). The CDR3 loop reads CASSMGGYTEAFF. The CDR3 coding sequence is TGTGCCAGCAGCATGGGGGGATACACTGAAGCTTTCTTT.

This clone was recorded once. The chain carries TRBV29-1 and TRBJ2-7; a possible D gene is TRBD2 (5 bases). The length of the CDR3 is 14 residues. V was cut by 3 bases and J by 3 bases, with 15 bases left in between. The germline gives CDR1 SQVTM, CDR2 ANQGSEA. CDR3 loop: CSVEKRAGSYEQYF. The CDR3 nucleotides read TGCAGCGTTGAGAAGAGGGCAGGTAGCTACGAGCAGTACTTC.

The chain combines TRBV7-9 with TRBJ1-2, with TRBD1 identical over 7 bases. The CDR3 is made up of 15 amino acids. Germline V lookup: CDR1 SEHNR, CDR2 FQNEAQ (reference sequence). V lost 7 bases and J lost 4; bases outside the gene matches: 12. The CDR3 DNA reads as TGTGCCAGCATCCTTCCCCAGGGGGGATCCTATGGCTACACCTTC. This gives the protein CASILPQGGSYGYTF.

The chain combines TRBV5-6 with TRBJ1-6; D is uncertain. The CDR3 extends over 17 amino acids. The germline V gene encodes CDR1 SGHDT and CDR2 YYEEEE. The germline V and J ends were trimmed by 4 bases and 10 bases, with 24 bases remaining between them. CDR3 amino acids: CASSANMGIGATSPLHF. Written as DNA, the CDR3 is TGTGCCAGCAGCGCAAATATGGGGATTGGCGCCACCTCACCCCTCCACTTT.

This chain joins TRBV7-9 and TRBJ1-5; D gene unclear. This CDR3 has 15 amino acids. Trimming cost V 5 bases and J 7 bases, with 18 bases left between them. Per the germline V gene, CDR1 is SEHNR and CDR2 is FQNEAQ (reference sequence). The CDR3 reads CASSTTYGFGQPQHF. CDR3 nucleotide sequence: TGTGCCAGCAGCACAACGTATGGGTTCGGCCAGCCCCAGCATTTT.

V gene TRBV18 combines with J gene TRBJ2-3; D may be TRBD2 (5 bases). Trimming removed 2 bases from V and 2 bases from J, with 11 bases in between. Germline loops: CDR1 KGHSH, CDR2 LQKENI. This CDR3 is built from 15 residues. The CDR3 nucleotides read TGTGCCAGCTCACCAGACGGTCGGGACACAGATACGCAGTATTTT. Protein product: CASSPDGRDTDTQYF.